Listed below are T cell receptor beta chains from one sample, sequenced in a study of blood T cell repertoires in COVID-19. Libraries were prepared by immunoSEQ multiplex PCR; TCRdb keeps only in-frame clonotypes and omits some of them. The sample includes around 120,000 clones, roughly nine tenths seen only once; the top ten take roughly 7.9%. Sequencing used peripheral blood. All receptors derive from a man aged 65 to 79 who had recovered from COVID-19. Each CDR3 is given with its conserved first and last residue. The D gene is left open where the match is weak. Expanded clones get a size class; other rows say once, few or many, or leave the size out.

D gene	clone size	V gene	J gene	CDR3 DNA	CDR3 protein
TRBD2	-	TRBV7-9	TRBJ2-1	TGTGCCAGCAGCTTGTCTAGCGGCGAATACAATGAGCAGTTCTTC	CASSLSSGEYNEQFF
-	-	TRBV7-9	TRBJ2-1	TGTGCCAGCAGCCCGAATGAGAATGAGCAGTTCTTC	CASSPNENEQFF
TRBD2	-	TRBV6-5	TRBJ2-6	TGTGCCAGCACACCGGGGGGGTCTGGGGCCAACGTCCTGACTTTC	CASTPGGSGANVLTF
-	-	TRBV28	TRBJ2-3	TGTGCCAGCAGTTTAATGCTCAGGGGCAAACGAGGTCCAGATACGCAGTATTTT	CASSLMLRGKRGPDTQYF
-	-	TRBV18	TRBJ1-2	TGTGCCAGCTCACCAAGAACAGGCTCTAACTATGGCTACACCTTC	CASSPRTGSNYGYTF
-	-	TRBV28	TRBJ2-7	TGTGCCAGCAGTTCAATCGGCCGACTATACGAGCAGTACTTC	CASSSIGRLYEQYF
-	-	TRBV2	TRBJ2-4	TGTGCCAGCGTGGAGGACTCCCGGTTAAGTGGGAACTTC	CASVEDSRLSGNF
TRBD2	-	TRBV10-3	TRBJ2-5	TGTGCCATCAGTGAGTCGACTAGCGGGGGGCCTACACAAGAGACCCAGTACTTC	CAISESTSGGPTQETQYF
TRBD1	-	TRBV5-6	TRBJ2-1	TGTGCCAGCAGCTTGGAGGGGGCGGCCTACAATGAGCAGTTCTTC	CASSLEGAAYNEQFF
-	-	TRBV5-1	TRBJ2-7	TGCGCCAGCAGTCCAACGGACCCAGGGGACGAGCAGTACTTC	CASSPTDPGDEQYF
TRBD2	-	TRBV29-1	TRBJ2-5	TGCAGCGTTGTGGGGGGGCAAGAGACCCAGTACTTC	CSVVGGQETQYF
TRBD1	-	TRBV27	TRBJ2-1	TGTGCCAGCAGCCGGACAGGGGGAGGGTATGAGCAGTTCTTC	CASSRTGGGYEQFF
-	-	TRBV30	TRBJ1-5	TGTGCCTGGAGTGCACCATCCGGGACACCCCATCAGCCCCAGCATTTT	CAWSAPSGTPHQPQHF
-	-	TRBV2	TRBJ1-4	TGTGCCAGCAGTGATCCAGGGGCCGGCTCTGAAAAACTGTTTTTT	CASSDPGAGSEKLFF
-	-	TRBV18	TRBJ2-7	TGTGCCAGCTCACCAGGACGGGACTACGAGCAGTACTTC	CASSPGRDYEQYF
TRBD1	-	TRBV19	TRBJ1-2	TGTGCCAGTAGTAGCCTAGGACAGGGGGCAAAAGGCTACACCTTC	CASSSLGQGAKGYTF
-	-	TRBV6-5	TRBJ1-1	TGTGCCAGCAGCCCAGCGCAGGGTAGGAACACTGAAGCTTTCTTT	CASSPAQGRNTEAFF
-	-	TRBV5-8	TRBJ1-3	TGTGCCAGCAGCCCGAGGACAGCAGGAAACACCATATATTTT	CASSPRTAGNTIYF
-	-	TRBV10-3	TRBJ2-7	TGTGCCTCCAGACAGTCCCCCTACGAGCAGTACTTC	CASRQSPYEQYF
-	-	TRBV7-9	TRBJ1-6	TGTGCCAGCAGCCACTTAAATGCTAACTATGGTCGGGCACCCCTCCACTTT	CASSHLNANYGRAPLHF
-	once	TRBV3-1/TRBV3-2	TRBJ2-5	TGTGCCAGCAGCCTCCTCTTTGCCGGGAAAATGGAAGAGACCCAGTACTTC	CASSLLFAGKMEETQYF
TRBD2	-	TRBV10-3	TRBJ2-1	TGTGCCGGGACAGCGGGAGGGAATAATGAGCAGTTCTTC	CAGTAGGNNEQFF
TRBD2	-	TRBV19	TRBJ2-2	TGTGCCAGTAGTATAGTATCCAGAAGACTAGCCGGGAACACCGGGGAGCTGTTTTTT	CASSIVSRRLAGNTGELFF
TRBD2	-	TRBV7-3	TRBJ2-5	TGTGCCAGTTCGGGACTAGCGAGGGAGACCCAGTACTTC	CASSGLARETQYF
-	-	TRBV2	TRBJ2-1	TGTGCCAGCATCCTGGGGGGGCGGGGTCGCAATGAGCAGTTCTTC	CASILGGRGRNEQFF
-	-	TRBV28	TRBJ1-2	TGTGCCAGCAGTTTGCGCCGAGGCTATGGCTACACCTTC	CASSLRRGYGYTF
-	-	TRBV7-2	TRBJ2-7	TGTGCCAGCAGCTTAGCGCCGGGTAGCGGTCTTTCCTACGAGCAGTACTTC	CASSLAPGSGLSYEQYF
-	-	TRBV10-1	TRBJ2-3	TGCGCCAGCAGTGAGGCGGATAGCACAGATACGCAGTATTTT	CASSEADSTDTQYF
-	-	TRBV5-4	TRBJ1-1	TGTGCCAGCAGCTCGATACAGGGATCGTCCACTGAAGCTTTCTTT	CASSSIQGSSTEAFF
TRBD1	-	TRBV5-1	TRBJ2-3	TGCGCCAGCAGCATTGGACAGGGTACGGATACGCAGTATTTT	CASSIGQGTDTQYF
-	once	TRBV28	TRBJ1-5	TGTGCCAGCAGATTGTTGGCGGGCCAGCCCCAGCATTTT	CASRLLAGQPQHF
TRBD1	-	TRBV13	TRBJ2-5	TGTGCCAGCAGCTTAGGCACAGGGGGCGGGAAGACCCAGTACTTC	CASSLGTGGGKTQYF
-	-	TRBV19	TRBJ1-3	TGTGCCAGTACCCTCGGTGGTGGGCGTTCCTCTGGAAACACCATATATTTT	CASTLGGGRSSGNTIYF
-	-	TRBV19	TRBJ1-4	TGTGCCAGTAGTCGGGGGGCACCAACTAATGAAAAACTGTTTTTT	CASSRGAPTNEKLFF
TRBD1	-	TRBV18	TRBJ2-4	TGTGCCAGCTCACTCGACAGGGATTCGAACATTCAGTACTTC	CASSLDRDSNIQYF
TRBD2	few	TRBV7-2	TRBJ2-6	TGTGCCAGCAGCCCTGGCGGGGGGAGTCCCAACGTCCTGACTTTC	CASSPGGGSPNVLTF
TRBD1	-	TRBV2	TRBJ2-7	TGTGCCAGCAAGCCCAGACAGGGGGCGGACGAGCAGTACTTC	CASKPRQGADEQYF